This TCR beta chain was obtained from a study of T-cell memory formation after mild COVID-19. Findings and limits, study-wide: Several responding clones turned up in pre-infection memory, indicating that cross-reactive memory may have taken part. Clones that contracted clustered mainly in CM and EM if CD4+ and in EMRA if CD8+.

This clonotype was seen more than once but under ten times. The antigen is unknown. 5'RACE with constant-segment primers yielded barcoded, UMI-tagged TCR alpha and TCR beta cDNA libraries. TCRdb called the 5' RACE reads again in MiXCR, with one record for every CDR3 protein. The data hold roughly 340,000 distinct CDR3 sequences, with approximately 15% observed a single time. Trimming left V 1 base short and J 6 bases short, with 9 bases between. The CDR3 is 14 amino acids. CDR1 SGHVS and CDR2 FNYEAQ come from the germline V gene. The J gene is TRBJ2-2, the V gene TRBV7-6; no clear D gene. This sequence originates from a man aged 18 to 29 who had mild COVID-19 (a few samples of this study predate the infection). Cell type and time point are not known. The specimen sequenced was PBMCs or a T cell subset sorted from them (not recorded which). CDR3 amino acids: CASSLEGFSGELFF. In DNA form, the CDR3 reads TGTGCCAGCAGCTTAGAAGGGTTCTCCGGGGAGCTGTTTTTT.